This T cell receptor (beta chain) was identified during a study of T cell responses to AZD1222 COVID-19 vaccine. Overall study context: Whether given at about 4 or about 12 weeks, second doses were pooled. Study findings and constraints: Close to half of all spike-specific TCRs reportedly target regions of the variants that are unmutated. Across the whole spike, CD4 TCRs peaked at regions 160-218 and 743-854. Spike-specific TCR breadth and depth both grew after two AZD1222 doses.

This clone turned up a few times. The antigen is unknown. CDR3 length equals 16 residues. Germline V gene sequence: CDR1 MDHEN, CDR2 SYDVKM. After removal of 5 bases from V and 7 bases from J, the junction contained 10 bases not matched to a gene. Produced via immunoSEQ multiplex PCR; TCRdb's table is partial and in-frame only. This sample yields fewer than 120,000 clones, of which around 80% are seen a single time; approximately 4.6% belongs to the top ten. The source material was peripheral blood, sampled on day 0 of AZD1222 vaccination. The clonotype originates from an adult in good health. The genes are TRBV28 and TRBJ2-1; 11 bases line up with TRBD2. The CDR3 loop is CASSAELAGVENEQFF. CDR3 DNA sequence: TGTGCCAGCAGTGCTGAACTAGCGGGAGTGGAAAATGAGCAGTTCTTC.